This TCR beta chain was captured in a study of shared clonotypes between healthy human individuals. With respect to this clone: The antigen remains undetermined.

Study conclusions and caveats: With few donors, the genetic and exposure-history diversity represented was limited. Clonotype sharing across donors was expected to vary with sequencing depth. Clonotypes which were not shared had lower generation probabilities than clonotypes that all four donors shared.

The deep-level immunoSEQ assay was used. Some clones are missing from TCRdb's copy, which holds only in-frame ones; the method was immunoSEQ multiplex PCR. Of hundreds of thousands of clones listed, about 95% are singletons. Naive CD8 populations comprised CD45RO-negative cells positively selected for CCR7, excluding terminally differentiated effector memory CD45RA+ cells. This receptor was obtained from a woman aged 25 to 39 in good health. What was sequenced was naive CD8+ T cells sorted from blood.

This CDR3 reads CASSLGAATNEKLFF. The DNA of the CDR3 is TGCGCCAGCAGCTTGGGGGCAGCAACTAATGAAAAACTGTTTTTT. This rearrangement joins TRBV5-1 to TRBJ1-4; D unclear. The CDR3 has 15 amino acids. Trimming removed 0 bases from V and 0 bases from J, with 6 bases in between. The germline V gene encodes CDR1 SGHRS and CDR2 YFSETQ.